This TCR beta chain is drawn from a study of cytomegalovirus exposure and HLA in healthy donors. The PCR used 60 Vbeta and 13 Jbeta primers. Generated by immunoSEQ multiplex PCR, the TCRdb table keeps only in-frame clones and is missing some. Of around 110,000 clones listed, approximately 67% were seen once; the top ten hold approximately 1.5%. General study findings and limits: Later analysis indicated greater clonal expansion among HLA-associated TCR beta chains than among equally common other chains. Association with HLA alleles at 0.05 false discovery rate was found for roughly 17,000 TCR beta sequences in a later analysis.

V gave up 0 bases and J gave up 1 base, with 11 bases separating them. The CDR3 runs to 15 residues. CDR1 GTSNPN and CDR2 SVGIG come from the germline V gene (reference sequence). Details on this clone: The antigen is not known.

The sequence derives from a young man in good health and CMV-seronegative. Input material: PBMCs. The rearrangement joins TRBV30 to TRBJ2-3; a possible D gene is TRBD2 (6 bases). For the CDR3, the DNA is TGTGCCTGGAGTGTTTTGGCGGGACGCACAGATACGCAGTATTTT. Its translation: CAWSVLAGRTDTQYF.